The following is a T cell receptor (beta chain) sequence with its context. This record belongs to a study of cytomegalovirus exposure and HLA in healthy donors. Germline V gives CDR1 SGHRS, CDR2 YFSETQ. V dropped 3 bases and J dropped 4 bases, with 16 bases sitting between them. The CDR3 length is 16 residues. For this donor, CMV serostatus was not recorded. PCR involved 60 Vbeta and 13 Jbeta primers. Only in-frame clones appear in the TCRdb table, and some are missing; sequencing was by immunoSEQ multiplex PCR. The sample lists roughly 140,000 clones, roughly 73% seen once, with over 13% in the top ten.

Sequenced material: PBMCs. V gene TRBV5-1 combines with J gene TRBJ2-2; possible D gene TRBD2, 7 bases. The sequence derives from a human donor in good health. Written as DNA, the CDR3 is TGCGCCAGCAGCTCCGGGCGGCGGGGGCCCACCGGGGAGCTGTTTTTT. It encodes CASSSGRRGPTGELFF.